These 17 T cell receptor beta chains originate from one sample sequenced in a study of blood T cells in healthy people across ages. Using a J-beta primer mix together with a sample-barcoded 5' primer, a second PCR was run for roughly 7 to 12 cycles. MiXCR, run by TCRdb on the 5' RACE reads, gives a single entry per CDR3 protein. The data show roughly 1.7 million distinct CDR3 sequences, about 32% seen once. The sequenced material came from blood. The source of these receptors is a woman aged 25-40 years in good health.

This clonotype has only a few counts. One end of the junction fails to match germline, which may point to a read error. The chain employs TRBV28 and TRBJ1-2; 10 bases are a match to TRBD1. From germline, CDR1 is MDHEN and CDR2 SYDVKM. This CDR3 is built from 13 residues. CDR3 sequence: CASNGQGVMGYTF. As DNA, the CDR3 is TGTGCCAGCAACGGACAGGGGGTTATGGGCTATACCTTC.

Only a few counts were recorded for this clonotype. J is TRBJ1-2 and V is TRBV30; TRBD1 is a possible D gene (5 bases). The CDR3 is 13 amino acids. Germline lookup yields CDR1 GTSNPN and CDR2 SVGIG (reference sequence). Trimming stripped 3 bases from V and 8 bases from J, with 16 bases between. CDR3 loop: CAWRGLPYEGYTF. CDR3 bases: TGTGCCTGGAGGGGACTACCTTACGAGGGCTACACCTTC.

This clonotype was found a few times. The chain is built from TRBV12-3 or TRBV12-4 and TRBJ1-1; D unresolved. Trimming removed 3 bases at V and 6 bases at J, with 5 bases between. This CDR3 contains 11 residues. This CDR3 reads CASSLEAEAFF. CDR3 in DNA: TGTGCCAGCAGTTTGGAAGCTGAAGCTTTCTTT.

This clonotype was recorded many times. The chain couples TRBV29-1 to TRBJ2-7; 11 bases map to TRBD2. The CDR3 covers 13 residues. Trimming took 6 bases from V and 7 from J; bases not matched to a gene: 8. CDR1 is SQVTM and CDR2 is ANQGSEA in the germline V gene. The DNA for the CDR3 is TGCAGCGTCCTGGGACTAGCGGTCGGAGAGCAGTACTTC. It encodes CSVLGLAVGEQYF.

J is TRBJ2-7 and V is TRBV4-2; 7 bases align to TRBD2. The V gene end was trimmed by 1 base and the J gene end by 7 bases; junction bases not matched to a gene: 16. This CDR3 is built from 17 residues. CDR1 and CDR2 (germline): LGHNA, YNFKEQ. The CDR3 loop reads CASSQVGAASGLVEQYF. The CDR3 DNA is TGTGCCAGCAGCCAAGTGGGAGCGGCTAGCGGCCTCGTTGAGCAGTACTTC.

This clonotype occurred once. This rearrangement joins TRBV5-1 to TRBJ2-2, with no clear D. The V gene's germline CDR1 is SGHRS and CDR2 YFSETQ. There are 12 residues in the CDR3. Trimming removed 4 bases at V and 13 bases at J, with 14 bases between. Here the CDR3 reads CASSPLNVPLFF. CDR3 DNA sequence: TGCGCCAGCAGCCCGTTGAACGTCCCGCTGTTTTTT.

There are a few counts of this clonotype. The rearrangement links TRBV20-1 to TRBJ2-5, with 12 bases aligning to TRBD2. This CDR3 spans 14 amino acids. Germline V lookup: CDR1 DFQATT, CDR2 SNEGSKA (reference sequence). The ends lost 4 bases at V and 5 bases at J; junction bases unmatched: 5. CDR3 nucleotides: TGCAGTGCTAAGACTAGCGGGGGTCGGGAGACCCAGTACTTC. It yields the protein CSAKTSGGRETQYF.

The chain carries TRBV6-5 and TRBJ2-1; perhaps TRBD2 as D (6 bases). Looked up from germline, CDR1 is MNHEY and CDR2 is SVGAGI. This CDR3 spans 14 amino acids. V was trimmed by 0 bases and J by 9 bases, leaving 12 bases between them. CDR3 DNA sequence: TGTGCCAGCAGTTACTCGAATCCTAGCGCTGAGCAGTTCTTC. Translation gives CASSYSNPSAEQFF.

The rearrangement uses TRBV7-9 and TRBJ2-3, with D perhaps TRBD2 (5 bases). Trimming pared 5 bases from V and 6 bases from J, leaving 9 bases between. The germline CDR1 and CDR2 sequences are SEHNR and FQNEAQ (reference sequence). The CDR3 consists of 12 residues. In DNA form, the CDR3 reads TGTGCCAGCAGCACTAGGGCGGATACGCAGTATTTT. Amino acid sequence: CASSTRADTQYF.

The chain uses TRBV5-1 and TRBJ2-1, with 7 positions matching TRBD1. The CDR3 totals 19 residues. V shed 3 bases, J shed 7 bases, and the junction held 22 bases outside the gene matches. Germline V gene data show CDR1 as SGHRS and CDR2 as YFSETQ. CDR3 amino acids: CASSWIINKGAPKTNEQFF. The CDR3 nucleotides read TGCGCCAGCAGCTGGATCATTAATAAGGGGGCGCCGAAGACGAATGAGCAGTTCTTC.

Concerning this clonotype: One end of the junction fails to match germline, which may point to a read error. This chain links TRBV7-2 with TRBJ2-7; 8 nucleotides align to TRBD1. Germline CDR1 reads SGHTA; CDR2 reads FQGNSA. This CDR3 is 15 amino acids long. The CDR3 coding sequence is TGCGCCAGCAGCTTGGATGCAGGGGGCCTATACGAGCAGTACTTC. This translates into CASSLDAGGLYEQYF.

This clonotype was seen only a few times. The chain uses TRBV2 and TRBJ2-3; 9 nucleotides agree with TRBD2. Germline loops: CDR1 SNHLY, CDR2 FYNNEI. The CDR3 spans 15 residues. J lost 3 bases, V lost 11 bases, and 12 bases had no gene match. Here the CDR3 reads CARQRASGATDTQYF. The CDR3 DNA follows: TGTGCCCGTCAGAGGGCTAGCGGGGCAACAGATACGCAGTATTTT. The full variable domain, completed using reference TRBV2 and TRBJ2-3, is EPEVTQTPSHQVTQMGQEVILRCVPISNHLYFYWYRQILGQKVEFLVSFYNNEISEKSEIFDDQFSVERPDGSNFTLKIRSTKLEDSAMYFCARQRASGATDTQYFGPGTRLTVL.

This clonotype has a handful of counts. The J gene is TRBJ2-1, the V gene TRBV11-1, with D perhaps TRBD1 (9 bases). V was trimmed by 4 bases and J by 4 bases, leaving 17 bases between them. The CDR3 loop spans 16 amino acids. Germline values: CDR1 SGHAT, CDR2 FQDESV (reference sequence). The CDR3 bases are TGTGCCAGCAGCTCCGGGGGGGACAGGGTTTACAATGAGCAGTTCTTC. This translates into CASSSGGDRVYNEQFF.

This clonotype appeared a few times. The gene calls are TRBV6-2 or TRBV6-3 and TRBJ2-3; the match to TRBD2 covers 10 bases. The CDR3 totals 19 residues. V shed 2 bases, J shed 4 bases, and the junction held 15 bases outside the gene matches. Germline loops: CDR1 MNHEY, CDR2 SVGEGT. The CDR3 nucleotides are TGTGCCAGCAGTTACAGCGCCCTGGGAGATAGCGGGAGGTCAGATACGCAGTATTTT. It is translated as CASSYSALGDSGRSDTQYF.

This clonotype occurred a few times. Being one base from a much bigger clone, this may be a read error. J is TRBJ2-4 and V is TRBV6-5, with 8 bases aligning to TRBD2. V gave up 0 bases and J gave up 7 bases; unmatched junction bases: 11. The CDR3 runs 17 residues. From germline, CDR1 is MNHEY and CDR2 SVGAGI. CDR3 sequence: CASSYSSSTSARNIQYF. The CDR3 nucleotides read TGTGCCAGCAGTTACTCATCCTCGACTAGCGCCAGGAACATTCAGTACTTC.

This clonotype was counted a few times. This sequence joins TRBV5-4 and TRBJ2-7, with 7 bases identical to TRBD2. CDR3 size: 14 residues. Losses at the gene ends were 2 bases for V and 2 bases for J; bases not matched to a gene: 4. Germline V gives CDR1 SGHNT, CDR2 YYREEE (reference sequence). The CDR3 spells CASSFSGSTYEQYF. In DNA, the CDR3 is TGTGCCAGCAGCTTTAGCGGGTCTACCTACGAGCAGTACTTC.

CDR3 amino acids: CASSFEVGRASEKLFF. The DNA for the CDR3 is TGCGCCAGCAGCTTCGAGGTGGGGAGGGCGAGTGAAAAACTGTTTTTT. V and J are TRBV5-1 and TRBJ1-4; D ambiguous. V lost 2 bases and J lost 7, with 18 bases in between. The CDR3 is made up of 16 amino acids. Germline-derived CDR1 and CDR2 are SGHRS and YFSETQ.